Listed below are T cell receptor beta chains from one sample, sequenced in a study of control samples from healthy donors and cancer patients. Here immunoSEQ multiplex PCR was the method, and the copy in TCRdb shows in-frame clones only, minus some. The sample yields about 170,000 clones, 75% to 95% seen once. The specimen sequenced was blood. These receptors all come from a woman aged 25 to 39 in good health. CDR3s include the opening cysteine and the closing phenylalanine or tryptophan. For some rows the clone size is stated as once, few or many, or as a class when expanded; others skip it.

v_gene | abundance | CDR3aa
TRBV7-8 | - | CASSLQTATTEAFF
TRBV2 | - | CARTRPGQRNSPLHF
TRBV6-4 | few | CASSGTSEDTQYF
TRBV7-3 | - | CASSPDRGYHEQYF
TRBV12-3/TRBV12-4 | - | CASSETDNEQFF
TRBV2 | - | CASRPDRIYSNQPQHF
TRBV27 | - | CASSDRDRGQETQYF
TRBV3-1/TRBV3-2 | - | CASSRTRYTGELFF
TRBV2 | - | CASSESQLAKNIQYF
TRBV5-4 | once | CASTIDRVVNYGYTF
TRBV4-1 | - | CASSQEGRVTYNEQFF
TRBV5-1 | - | CASAPGGASYEQYF
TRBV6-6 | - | CASTPGQNYGYTF
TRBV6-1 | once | CASSDSDSHTEAFF
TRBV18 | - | CASSDIYGYTF
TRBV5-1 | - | CASSLAQDLYGYTF
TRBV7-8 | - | CASSATSGRVNEQFF
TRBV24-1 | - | CATSDWVGGSETQYF
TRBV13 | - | CASSSDSLSGNTIYF
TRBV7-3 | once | CASSLMGSPEAFF
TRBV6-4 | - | CASSDGGTGELFF
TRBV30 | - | CAWSSGSTGELFF
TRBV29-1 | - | CSVLDRGAGYTF
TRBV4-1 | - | CASSPRQGYQETQYF
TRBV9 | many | CASSVDDSGRFEQYF
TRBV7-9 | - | CAGPKPNTEAFF
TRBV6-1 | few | CASSEAPISGNTIYF
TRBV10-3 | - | CAISESHSLNYGYTF